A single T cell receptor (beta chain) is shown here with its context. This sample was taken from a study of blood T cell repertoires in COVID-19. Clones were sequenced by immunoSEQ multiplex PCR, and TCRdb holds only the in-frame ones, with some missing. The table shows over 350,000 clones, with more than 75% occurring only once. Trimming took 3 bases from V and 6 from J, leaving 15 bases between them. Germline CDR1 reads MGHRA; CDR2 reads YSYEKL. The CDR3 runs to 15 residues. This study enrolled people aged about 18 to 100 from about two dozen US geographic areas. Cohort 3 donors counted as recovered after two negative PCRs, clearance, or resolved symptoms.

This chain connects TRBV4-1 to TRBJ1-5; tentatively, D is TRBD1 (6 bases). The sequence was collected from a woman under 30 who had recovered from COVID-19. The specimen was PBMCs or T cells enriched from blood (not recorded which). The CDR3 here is CASSQNTGNGQPQHF. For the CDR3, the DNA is TGCGCCAGCAGCCAGAACACAGGGAACGGTCAGCCCCAGCATTTT.